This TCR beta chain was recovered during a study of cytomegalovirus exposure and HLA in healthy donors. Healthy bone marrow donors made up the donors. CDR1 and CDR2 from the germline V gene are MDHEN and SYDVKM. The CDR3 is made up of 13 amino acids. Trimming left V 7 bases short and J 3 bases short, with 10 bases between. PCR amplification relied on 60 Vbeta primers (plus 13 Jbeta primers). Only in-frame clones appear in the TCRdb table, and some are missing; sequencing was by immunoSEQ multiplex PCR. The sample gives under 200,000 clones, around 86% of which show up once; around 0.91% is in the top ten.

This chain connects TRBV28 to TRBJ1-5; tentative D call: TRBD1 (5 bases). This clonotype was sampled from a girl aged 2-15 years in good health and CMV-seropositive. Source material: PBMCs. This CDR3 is CASIAGSNQPQHF. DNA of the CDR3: TGTGCCAGCATTGCAGGGTCCAATCAGCCCCAGCATTTT.